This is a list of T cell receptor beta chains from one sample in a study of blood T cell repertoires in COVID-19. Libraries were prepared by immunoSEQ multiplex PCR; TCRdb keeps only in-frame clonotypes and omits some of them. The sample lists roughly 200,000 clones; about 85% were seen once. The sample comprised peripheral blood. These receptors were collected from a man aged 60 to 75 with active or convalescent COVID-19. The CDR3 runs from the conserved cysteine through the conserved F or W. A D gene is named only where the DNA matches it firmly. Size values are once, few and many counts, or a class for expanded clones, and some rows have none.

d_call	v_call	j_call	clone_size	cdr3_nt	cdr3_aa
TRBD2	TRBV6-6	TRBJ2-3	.	TGTGCCAGCAGTTCCCCGAGCGGGGGGATTACAGATACGCAGTATTTT	CASSSPSGGITDTQYF
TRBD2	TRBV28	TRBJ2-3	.	TGTGCCAGCAGTACCCCGGGACTAGCGGGGGCCACAGATACGCAGTATTTT	CASSTPGLAGATDTQYF
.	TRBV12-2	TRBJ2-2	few	TGTGCAAGTCGCTTAGACAGGGACACCGGGGAGCTGTTTTTT	CASRLDRDTGELFF
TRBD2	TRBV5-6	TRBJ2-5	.	TGTGCCAGCAGCTTGTTAGCGGGTCCCAAGGAGACCCAGTACTTC	CASSLLAGPKETQYF
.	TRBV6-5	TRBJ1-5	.	TGTGCCAGCAGAGGACAGAACCAGGGACGGCCCCAGCATTTT	CASRGQNQGRPQHF
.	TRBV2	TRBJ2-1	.	TGTGCCAGCAGTGGGACGGGGTTCGGCGGCTACAATGAGCAGTTCTTC	CASSGTGFGGYNEQFF
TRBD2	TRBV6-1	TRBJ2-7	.	TGTGCCAGCAGCCAATCCGGGACTAGCTACGAGCAGTACTTC	CASSQSGTSYEQYF
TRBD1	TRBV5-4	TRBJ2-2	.	TGTGCCAGCAGCCCAAGACAGGGGAAGAACACCGGGGAGCTGTTTTTT	CASSPRQGKNTGELFF
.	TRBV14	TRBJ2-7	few	TGTGCCAGCAGCCCACTCCGGGGGGCATTCTACGAGCAGTACTTC	CASSPLRGAFYEQYF
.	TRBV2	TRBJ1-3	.	TGTGCCAGCAGTGAAAACTGGGGAGACACCATATATTTT	CASSENWGDTIYF
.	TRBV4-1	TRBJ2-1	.	TGCGCCAGCAGCCAAGGTAGCCAGCCGTACAATGAGCAGTTCTTC	CASSQGSQPYNEQFF
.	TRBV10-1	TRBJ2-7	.	TGCGCCAGCAGTGCGGGGGACCAGATGGGCGAGCAGTACTTC	CASSAGDQMGEQYF
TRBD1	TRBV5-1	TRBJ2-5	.	TGCGCCAGCAGTTCCGCGACAGGGATTGAGGAGACCCAGTACTTC	CASSSATGIEETQYF
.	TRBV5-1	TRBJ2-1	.	TGCGCCAGCAGCTTGTCGGGTTTTAGTGAGCAGTTCTTC	CASSLSGFSEQFF
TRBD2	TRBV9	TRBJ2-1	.	TGTGCCAGCAGCGTAGCGGGGAGGGATTACAATGAGCAGTTCTTC	CASSVAGRDYNEQFF
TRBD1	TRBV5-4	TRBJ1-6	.	TGTGCCAGCAGCCCCGGGACAGGGGACTCACCCCTCCACTTT	CASSPGTGDSPLHF